This T cell receptor (beta chain) was found in a study of metastatic and nonmetastatic thyroid tumors (dated by TCRdb to the early 2020s). Turning to the overall study: The researchers compared repertoires between peripheral blood samples and tumor or nodule tissue samples from patients with malignant or benign thyroid disease.

The full study reports these points: TCR beta diversity was reported as significantly higher in malignant tumors than in benign nodules, in both blood and tumor samples.

Including the terminal cysteine and phenylalanine, the CDR3 comprises 12 residues. Only the CDR3 region is kept as DNA, spanning 36 bases read in frame from base 1. The germline V gene sets CDR1 to SGHDT and CDR2 to YYEEEE. Trimming costs V 5 bases and J 5 bases, and their ends lie 10 bases apart. This clone was counted many times. Its cognate antigen has yet to be identified. Base qualities are missing; no much larger clone stands one base away. The method was PCR. The reads were generated on an Illumina HiSeq 4000. High-throughput sequencing was used to profile the CDR3 region of the TCR beta-chain in every patient. The authors' pipeline ran thus. Drawing on CDR3 differences between clinicopathological groups, the researchers built a classifier meant to tell apart patients with distant-metastatic papillary thyroid cancer. To measure repertoire diversity the researchers used the Shannon index, while the Morisita-Horn index served to gauge how similar the tumor and blood repertoires were. In-frame beta chains were kept once TCRdb had trimmed the public reads at Q25 with fastp and called clones with MiXCR. TCRdb, not the original authors, processed these V and J calls. This sample lists approximately 25,000 clones; about 15% were detected once. The biggest ten clones account for roughly 14% of the sample.

No treatment had been received by any patient before thyroid surgery. Using T-cell receptor beta sequencing, the researchers looked back retrospectively at clinical samples from patients, gathered between about 2012 and 2018. This TCR came from a male donor with papillary thyroid cancer or a benign thyroid nodule (not recorded which). Some clones in this sample may be carry-over from other donors' samples. Sequencing was performed on blood. The V and J segments used are TRBV5-6 and TRBJ1-1, with the D gene not clear enough to name. The DNA reads TGTGCCAGCAGTTGGGTGGGGACTGAAGCTTTCTTT. It is translated as CASSWVGTEAFF.